Following are 26 T cell receptor beta chains from one sample sequenced in a study of blood T cell repertoires in COVID-19. This table comes from immunoSEQ multiplex PCR, and its TCRdb copy is limited to in-frame clones, with some not included. This table holds over 50,000 clones, roughly 80% found once. Sequencing was done on a sample of PBMCs or T cells enriched from blood (not recorded which). Receptors originate from a woman aged 40 to 50 with acute COVID-19.

CDR3 in DNA: TGTGCCAGCAGTTTATACAGGGCAATGGGGAGCAATCAGCCCCAGCATTTT. Its translation is CASSLYRAMGSNQPQHF. The rearrangement uses TRBV28 and TRBJ1-5, with D perhaps TRBD1 (6 bases). In germline, CDR1 is MDHEN, CDR2 SYDVKM. V was clipped by 1 base and J by 1 base, with 14 bases between them. This CDR3 is 17 amino acids long.

The chain links TRBV6-4 to TRBJ1-1; 7 nucleotides line up with TRBD1. Trimming removed 5 bases from V and 7 bases from J; junction bases left unmatched: 4. The CDR3 has 12 amino acids. Germline values: CDR1 MRHNA, CDR2 SNTAGT. The CDR3 protein is CASSSPGGEAFF. The CDR3 region has the DNA TGTGCCAGCAGTTCCCCAGGGGGTGAAGCTTTCTTT.

The V call is TRBV2, the J call TRBJ1-5, with TRBD1 as a possible D gene (6 bases). The germline V and J ends were trimmed by 8 bases and 6 bases, with 14 bases remaining between them. Germline values: CDR1 SNHLY, CDR2 FYNNEI. This CDR3 has 13 amino acids. The CDR3 coding sequence is TGTGCCAGCCAGGGCGGGGGGCTTCAGCCCCAGCATTTT. It translates to CASQGGGLQPQHF.

The rearrangement uses TRBV4-2 and TRBJ1-5, with TRBD1 as a possible D gene (6 bases). CDR1 is LGHNA and CDR2 is YNFKEQ in the germline V gene. The V and J ends lost 1 base and 3 bases respectively, with 13 bases between them. This CDR3 is 16 amino acids long. The CDR3 here is CASSQGKRGFNQPQHF. CDR3 nucleotide sequence: TGTGCCAGCAGCCAAGGGAAAAGGGGGTTCAATCAGCCCCAGCATTTT.

The gene calls are TRBV6-6 and TRBJ1-2; D is possibly TRBD1 (6 bases). The CDR3 is 14 residues long. Looked up from germline, CDR1 is MNHNY and CDR2 is SVGAGI (reference sequence). Trimming stripped 2 bases from V and 4 bases from J, with 11 bases between. The CDR3 nucleotides are TGTGCCAGCAGTTACGCAGGGGACGGCTATGGCTACACCTTC. Its protein is CASSYAGDGYGYTF.

The V and J genes are TRBV6-5 and TRBJ2-7, with 7 bases aligning to TRBD1. CDR3 length: 14 residues. The V gene's germline CDR1 is MNHEY and CDR2 SVGAGI. V dropped 6 bases and J dropped 3; count of bases not matched to a gene: 8. CDR3 sequence (DNA): TGTGCCAGCAGCCGGACAGGTTCTCTCTACGAGCAGTACGTC. It codes for CASSRTGSLYEQYV.

This clone was observed once. The CDR3 region is CASSPTNNEQFF. CDR3 nucleotides: TGTGCCAGCAGCCCTACGAACAATGAGCAGTTCTTC. This chain uses TRBV3-1 (or the pseudogene TRBV3-2) with TRBJ2-1; D unclear. CDR1 and CDR2 (germline): LGHDT, YNNKEL (reference sequence). The CDR3 contains 12 residues. Trimming took off 4 bases at V and 5 bases at J, with 6 bases between the two ends.

The chain employs TRBV5-4 and TRBJ2-2, with 8 bases identical to TRBD2. V trimming: 5 bases; J trimming: 3 bases; junction bases outside the gene matches: 6. The CDR3 consists of 15 residues. The germline V gene has CDR1 SGHNT and CDR2 YYREEE (reference sequence). CDR3 sequence: CASSDVAGYTGELFF. CDR3 DNA sequence: TGTGCCAGCAGTGATGTAGCGGGGTACACCGGGGAGCTGTTTTTT.

The chain is built from TRBV5-4 and TRBJ2-7, with 10 positions matching TRBD2. The CDR3 is 15 residues long. Germline V CDR1 and CDR2: SGHNT, YYREEE (reference sequence). Losses at the gene ends were 4 bases for V and 5 bases for J; bases not matched to a gene: 9. CDR3 bases: TGTGCCAGCAGCCTAGCGGGAGACCTGCTTCACGAGCAGTACTTC. It codes for CASSLAGDLLHEQYF.

This chain connects TRBV5-1 to TRBJ2-1; 8 bases agree with TRBD2. Germline CDR1 and CDR2: SGHRS and YFSETQ. The CDR3 consists of 15 residues. V trimming: 0 bases; J trimming: 8 bases; junction bases outside the gene matches: 7. The CDR3 nucleotides read TGCGCCAGCAGCTTGGACGGGAGGGCCATAGATGAGCAGTTCTTC. It encodes CASSLDGRAIDEQFF.

The chain is built from TRBV10-3 and TRBJ1-2; TRBD1 matches 8 bases. The CDR3 length is 12 residues. Germline trimming cut 10 bases from V and 6 bases from J; bases unmatched to any gene: 7. Germline V gene data show CDR1 as ENHRY and CDR2 as SYGVKD. CDR3 DNA sequence: TGTGCCACTCGGACAGGGAGGGATGGCTACACCTTC. Translated, it gives CATRTGRDGYTF.

With regard to this clone: The same CDR3 also results from other DNA sequences found in this sample. The V gene is TRBV4-1, the J gene TRBJ2-3; 11 bases line up with TRBD2. V lost 4 bases and J lost 3; bases outside the gene matches: 3. Germline CDR1 and CDR2: MGHRA and YSYEKL. The CDR3 covers 15 residues. CDR3 nucleotides: TGCGCCAGCAGCCTCCGACTAGCGGGGACAGATACGCAGTATTTT. This translates into CASSLRLAGTDTQYF.

This chain joins TRBV6-4 and TRBJ2-1, with TRBD2 as a possible D gene (5 bases). CDR3 size: 15 residues. CDR1 and CDR2 from the germline V gene are MRHNA and SNTAGT. The ends were cut back, 4 bases at V and 4 bases at J, with 14 bases in the middle. Written as DNA, the CDR3 is TGTGCCAGCAGTGCGACTGCGGGCAGGTACAATGAGCAGTTCTTC. This translates into CASSATAGRYNEQFF.

The chain has TRBV6-5 and TRBJ2-3, with D unclear. There are 13 residues in the CDR3. Deletions cut 7 bases from V and 1 base from J, with 9 bases between. Germline CDR1 MNHEY, CDR2 SVGAGI. Here the CDR3 reads CASTERGTDTQYF. CDR3 sequence (DNA): TGTGCCAGCACCGAGCGTGGCACAGATACGCAGTATTTT.

The CDR3, as DNA: TGTGCCAGCAGCTTAGATCAGGGGGAGTACAATGAGCAGTTCTTC. Its translation is CASSLDQGEYNEQFF. The chain combines TRBV7-9 with TRBJ2-1; 7 bases map to TRBD1. Per the germline V gene, CDR1 is SEHNR and CDR2 is FQNEAQ (reference sequence). The CDR3 runs 15 residues. V was pared by 1 base and J by 4 bases, with 4 bases of the junction left unmatched. Full variable domain (rest looked up from reference TRBV7-9 and TRBJ2-1): DTGVSQNPRHKITKRGQNVTFRCDPISEHNRLYWYRQTLGQGPEFLTYFQNEAQLEKSRLLSDRFSAERPKGSFSTLEIQRTEQGDSAMYLCASSLDQGEYNEQFFGPGTRLTVL.

The V call is TRBV28, the J call TRBJ1-1; D not resolved. Trimming pared 1 base from V and 2 bases from J, leaving 14 bases between. The CDR3 covers 16 residues. CDR1 and CDR2 (germline): MDHEN, SYDVKM. CDR3 residues: CASSLLPGRVNTEAFF. For the CDR3, the DNA is TGTGCCAGCAGTTTATTACCGGGGAGAGTAAACACTGAAGCTTTCTTT.

The chain is built from TRBV27 and TRBJ1-6; no definite D call. Germline V gene sequence: CDR1 MNHEY, CDR2 SMNVEV (reference sequence). V shed 3 bases and J shed 6 bases, with 9 bases lying between them. This CDR3 has 14 residues. CDR3 bases: TGTGCCAGCAGTTTCCAAGGACTTAATTCACCCCTCCACTTT. Its protein product is CASSFQGLNSPLHF.

The chain has TRBV10-3 and TRBJ1-2, with 7 bases that match TRBD1. CDR3 length: 15 residues. Germline assignment: CDR1 ENHRY and CDR2 SYGVKD. V shed 6 bases and J 6 bases; nucleotides not matched to a gene: 13. The CDR3 DNA reads as TGTGCCATCAGCGAGGGGGCAATGGGTGGGGATGGCTACACCTTC. Translating gives CAISEGAMGGDGYTF.

The V call is TRBV12-3 or TRBV12-4, the J call TRBJ1-2; D is undetermined. This CDR3 contains 13 residues. V dropped 2 bases and J dropped 0 bases, with 4 bases sitting between them. CDR3 sequence (DNA): TGTGCCAGCAGTTTAACAGCTAACTATGGCTACACCTTC. Protein product: CASSLTANYGYTF.

CDR3 coding DNA: TGCGCCAGCAACGAGGGGGCCTCGACGTGGACTGAAGCTTTCTTT. Amino acid sequence: CASNEGASTWTEAFF. The chain joins TRBV5-1 to TRBJ1-1; 7 nucleotides align to TRBD1. The CDR3 consists of 15 residues. From germline, CDR1 is SGHRS and CDR2 YFSETQ. J was trimmed by 5 bases and V by 6 bases; bases with no gene match: 13.

The rearrangement joins TRBV28 to TRBJ2-3; perhaps TRBD2 as D (5 bases). Between the trimmed V and J ends, which lost 7 bases and 1 base, there was a span of 18 bases. The germline CDR1 and CDR2 sequences are MDHEN and SYDVKM. CDR3 length: 16 amino acids. CDR3 amino acids: CASIPLGSSGTDTQYF. The DNA for the CDR3 is TGTGCCAGCATTCCCCTGGGGAGTTCCGGCACAGATACGCAGTATTTT.

The chain recombines TRBV7-8 with TRBJ2-5; a possible D gene is TRBD1 (6 bases). CDR3 length equals 14 residues. CDR1 and CDR2 (germline): SGHVS, FQNEAQ. V lost 1 base and J 2 bases, leaving 8 bases between the germline ends. The CDR3 DNA reads TGTGCCAGCAGCTTAGGGACAGTACAAGAGACCCAGTACTTC. Translated: CASSLGTVQETQYF.

The chain joins TRBV27 to TRBJ2-6; D unclear. V was pared by 6 bases and J by 4 bases, with 7 bases between. The CDR3 contains 13 residues. Germline V lookup: CDR1 MNHEY, CDR2 SMNVEV (reference sequence). DNA for the CDR3: TGTGCCAGCAGACTTCGCGGGGCCAACGTCCTGACTTTC. Its protein is CASRLRGANVLTF.

The chain is built from TRBV28 and TRBJ1-6; D remains unclear. CDR1 and CDR2 from the germline V gene are MDHEN and SYDVKM. The CDR3 runs 12 residues. Trimming cost V 6 bases and J 14 bases, with 14 bases left between them. The CDR3 spells CASRRLGAALHF. In DNA, the CDR3 is TGTGCCAGCAGGAGACTGGGTGCGGCCCTCCACTTT.

The V call is TRBV28, the J call TRBJ2-1; TRBD2 might be the D (6 bases). This CDR3 spans 14 amino acids. The germline V gene has CDR1 MDHEN and CDR2 SYDVKM. V was trimmed by 5 bases and J by 9 bases, leaving 17 bases between them. The chain's CDR3 is CASSPPRGTAEQFF. CDR3 coding DNA: TGTGCCAGCAGTCCCCCCCGGGGGACTGCTGAGCAGTTCTTC.

This clone was seen a handful of times. This rearrangement joins TRBV2 to TRBJ1-6; D might be TRBD1 (6 bases). The V end lost 0 bases, the J end lost 10 bases, and 16 bases lay between the germline ends. CDR3 length equals 16 residues. The germline gives CDR1 SNHLY, CDR2 FYNNEI. In DNA, the CDR3 is TGTGCCAGCAGTGAAGCGGAGCCCGCAGGGGAATCACCCCTCCACTTT. Protein: CASSEAEPAGESPLHF.